A single sample gave rise to the 6 T cell receptor beta chains below, sequenced in a study of T cells in Graves' hyperthyroidism and ophthalmopathy. Amplified regions were TCR beta CDR3 sequences from RNA transcripts. Carried out on the TCR CDR3, a first-round RT-PCR used the HTBI primer set. TCRdb recomputed calls from the multiplex PCR reads with MiXCR, one row per CDR3 protein. Among about 500,000 distinct CDR3 sequences listed, about 15% were seen once. Sequencing input: blood. The receptors were sampled from a young woman with Graves' ophthalmopathy.

This clonotype was picked up many times. The V call is TRBV10-3, the J call TRBJ1-1; TRBD1 might be the D (6 bases). The CDR3 runs to 14 residues. Looked up from germline, CDR1 is ENHRY and CDR2 is SYGVKD. The V end was cut by 4 bases, the J end by 6 bases, with 15 bases between. In DNA, the CDR3 is TGTGCCATCAGTGGAGGGGGGCGCGTCCCTGAAGCTTTCTTT. Translating it yields CAISGGGRVPEAFF.

This clonotype was observed once. The chain carries TRBV11-1 and TRBJ2-2; tentative D call: TRBD1 (6 bases). The CDR3 sequence is 16 residues long. Looked up from germline, CDR1 is SGHAT and CDR2 is FQDESV (reference sequence). V lost 5 bases to trimming and J lost 5 bases, with 18 bases between them. The CDR3 coding sequence is TGTGCCAGCAGCCAAGCCCCGAGACAGGAGACCGGGGAGCTGTTTTTT. Translating gives CASSQAPRQETGELFF.

This clonotype was counted many times. The J gene is TRBJ2-3, the V gene TRBV7-9, with D perhaps assigned TRBD1 or TRBD2 (6 bases each). V was trimmed by 6 bases and J by 4 bases, leaving 11 bases between them. This CDR3 comprises 13 residues. Germline assignment: CDR1 SEHNR and CDR2 FQNEAQ (reference sequence). The CDR3 is CASSPRGPDTQYF. For the CDR3, the DNA is TGTGCCAGCAGTCCCCGGGGGCCAGATACGCAGTATTTT.

The chain has TRBV7-8 and TRBJ1-5; TRBD1 matches at 7 bases. CDR3 length equals 15 residues. CDR1 and CDR2 (germline): SGHVS, FQNEAQ. After removal of 1 base from V and 3 bases from J, the junction contained 3 bases not matched to a gene. Here the CDR3 DNA reads TGTGCCAGCAGCTTAGGGACAGGCCTCAATCAGCCCCAGCATTTT. Protein: CASSLGTGLNQPQHF.

This clonotype was counted only a few times. The chain is built from TRBV11-2 and TRBJ2-1; 9 bases align to TRBD2. Germline V gene data show CDR1 as SGHAT and CDR2 as FQNNGV. CDR3 length: 15 amino acids. The J segment lost 6 bases and the V segment lost 5 bases, leaving 8 bases of the junction unmatched. The CDR3 coding sequence is TGTGCCAGCAGCGTAGCGGGGGAAGGGGGCAATGAGCAGTTCTTC. It yields the protein CASSVAGEGGNEQFF.

This clonotype was recorded many times. The chain links TRBV3-2 to TRBJ2-1; the table assigns TRBD2, which was not confirmed against the DNA. TRBV3-2 is flagged as a pseudogene. The CDR3 length is 17 residues. The CDR3 region has the DNA TGTGCCAGCAGCCCCCACCGGTCCAGCGGGGCCTACAATGAGCAGTTCTTC. Encoded protein: CASSPHRSSGAYNEQFF.